This T cell receptor beta chain was found in a study of blood T cell repertoires in COVID-19. Background on the study: Sample material is recorded as cDNA or gDNA derived from T cells, B-cell-depleted T cells, or PBMCs.

Profiled with immunoSEQ multiplex PCR; TCRdb holds only in-frame clones, not every one. The data hold 90,000 to 150,000 clones, with about 74% observed a single time. This clone showed up just a few times. V lost 5 bases and J lost 0, with 8 bases in between. This CDR3 contains 15 residues. Germline CDR1 reads SGHAT; CDR2 reads FQNNGV. The TCR sequence derives from a human donor in a cohort sampled during active COVID-19. Sequencing was performed on peripheral blood. The genes are TRBV11-2 and TRBJ2-6; D unresolved. In DNA, the CDR3 is TGTGCCAGCAGCATTAGCAGCTCTGGGGCCAACGTCCTGACTTTC. Translated: CASSISSSGANVLTF.